Listed here are 17 T cell receptor beta chains from one sample, sequenced in a study of OX40 agonist ivuxolimab in advanced cancers. Sequenced by immunoSEQ multiplex PCR; TCRdb stores in-frame clones only, minus some. This table has roughly 70,000 clones, roughly 82% appearing once. Sequencing was performed on CD4+ or CD8+ T cells sorted from blood, taken in a trial of the OX40 agonist ivuxolimab. The receptors stem from an adult with an advanced solid tumor such as melanoma, head and neck, liver or kidney cancer.

The chain has TRBV18 and TRBJ2-1; D ambiguous. The CDR3 is made up of 13 amino acids. CDR1 and CDR2 (germline): KGHSH, LQKENI. Trimming cost V 0 bases and J 7 bases, with 7 bases left between them. CDR3 amino acids: CASSPPFGNEQFF. The DNA for the CDR3 is TGTGCCAGCTCACCACCGTTCGGGAATGAGCAGTTCTTC.

The chain recombines TRBV19 with TRBJ1-3, with 7 bases identical to TRBD1. This CDR3 has 12 amino acids. CDR1 is LNHDA, CDR2 SQIVND, per germline (reference sequence). Losses at the gene ends were 10 bases for V and 8 bases for J; bases not matched to a gene: 8. The chain's CDR3 is CATLEGAYTIYF. The CDR3 DNA is TGTGCCACCTTGGAGGGGGCCTACACCATATATTTT. Full variable domain (outside the CDR3, taken from reference TRBV19 and TRBJ1-3): DGGITQSPKYLFRKEGQNVTLSCEQNLNHDAMYWYRQDPGQGLRLIYYSQIVNDFQKGDIAEGYSVSREKKESFPLTVTSAQKNPTAFYLCATLEGAYTIYFGEGSWLTVV.

This chain uses TRBV5-1 with TRBJ2-6; D not resolved. In germline, CDR1 is SGHRS, CDR2 YFSETQ. V was cut by 4 bases and J by 1 base, with 12 bases left in between. The CDR3 runs 16 residues. CDR3 protein: CASSRRALSGANVLTF. The CDR3 DNA sequence: TGCGCCAGCAGCCGCCGGGCTCTTTCTGGGGCCAACGTCCTGACTTTC.

The J gene is TRBJ2-7, the V gene TRBV5-1, with TRBD1 as a possible D gene (8 bases). Germline-derived CDR1 and CDR2 are SGHRS and YFSETQ. The CDR3 spans 14 residues. Trimming took 5 bases from V and 4 from J, leaving 16 bases between them. The CDR3 DNA reads as TGCGCCAGCAGATTGACAGGGGAGGGATACGAGCAGTACTTC. Amino acid sequence: CASRLTGEGYEQYF.

The gene calls are TRBV11-3 and TRBJ2-1, with D possibly matching TRBD2 (5 bases). The CDR3 spans 14 residues. In germline, CDR1 is SGHNT, CDR2 YENEEA. Trimming shortened V by 0 bases and J by 10 bases, and 13 bases separated the two germline ends. The CDR3 spells CASSLDLGSGEQFF. In DNA form, the CDR3 reads TGTGCCAGCAGCTTAGATCTGGGAAGCGGCGAGCAGTTCTTC.

The chain joins TRBV5-1 to TRBJ1-3; no firm D call. V was pared by 4 bases and J by 1 base, with 6 bases between. This CDR3 spans 13 amino acids. Germline assignment: CDR1 SGHRS and CDR2 YFSETQ. The CDR3 here is CASSTGSGNTIYF. CDR3 in DNA: TGCGCCAGCAGCACCGGGTCTGGAAACACCATATATTTT.

V is TRBV6-1 and J is TRBJ1-2; TRBD1 is a possible D gene (5 bases). Germline assignment: CDR1 MNHNS and CDR2 SASEGT. The CDR3 covers 13 residues. V gave up 6 bases and J gave up 0 bases, with 8 bases separating them. CDR3 in amino acids: CASRTATNYGYTF. The CDR3 nucleotides read TGTGCCAGCAGGACAGCAACTAACTATGGCTACACCTTC.

The chain joins TRBV19 to TRBJ1-1; TRBD1 is a possible D gene (6 bases). Trimming pared 7 bases from V and 2 bases from J, leaving 14 bases between. This CDR3 contains 14 residues. Germline V gene data show CDR1 as LNHDA and CDR2 as SQIVND (reference sequence). The CDR3 nucleotides read TGTGCCAGTACCGAGGGGGTGGTAAACACTGAAGCTTTCTTT. This sequence encodes CASTEGVVNTEAFF.

This CDR3 reads CASSLGGFYEQYF. The CDR3 DNA sequence: TGTGCCAGCAGCTTAGGGGGTTTCTACGAGCAGTACTTC. The chain has TRBV11-2 and TRBJ2-7; D remains unclear. V was trimmed by 1 base and J by 3 bases, leaving 7 bases between them. The CDR3 has 13 residues. The germline gives CDR1 SGHAT, CDR2 FQNNGV.

There are a few counts of this clone. The rearrangement uses TRBV4-2 and TRBJ2-5, with D possibly TRBD2 on 7 matching bases. V lost 0 bases to trimming and J lost 4 bases, with 12 bases between them. The V gene's germline CDR1 is LGHNA and CDR2 YNFKEQ. The CDR3 sequence is 15 residues long. CDR3 in amino acids: CASSQDLRGGETQYF. CDR3 DNA sequence: TGTGCCAGCAGCCAAGATCTAAGGGGGGGAGAGACCCAGTACTTC.

The V gene is TRBV6-1, the J gene TRBJ1-4, with TRBD1 identical over 7 bases. Germline assignment: CDR1 MNHNS and CDR2 SASEGT. Trimming at V came to 6 bases and at J to 7 bases, leaving 8 bases not matched to a gene. CDR3 length: 14 amino acids. CDR3 nucleotide sequence: TGTGCCAGCAGAAGGGAACAGGGGAGTGAAAAACTGTTTTTT. This translates into CASRREQGSEKLFF.

This clone was found once. The CDR3 sequence: CASSGRDGYEQYF. In nucleotides, the CDR3 is TGTGCCAGCAGCGGCAGAGACGGTTACGAGCAGTACTTC. The V and J genes are TRBV9 and TRBJ2-7; D is uncertain. V lost 3 bases and J lost 4, with 11 bases in between. Per the germline V gene, CDR1 is SGDLS and CDR2 is YYNGEE. The CDR3 covers 13 residues.

The CDR3 coding sequence is TGTGCCAGCTCACCACCCGGTCCCTTTGAGCAGTACTTC. As protein: CASSPPGPFEQYF. The gene calls are TRBV18 and TRBJ2-7; D not resolved. The V gene's germline CDR1 is KGHSH and CDR2 LQKENI. Trimming removed 0 bases from V and 7 bases from J, with 10 bases in between. The CDR3 has 13 residues. Full variable domain (missing parts from reference TRBV18 and TRBJ2-7): NAGVMQNPRHLVRRRGQEARLRCSPMKGHSHVYWYRQLPEEGLKFMVYLQKENIIDESGMPKERFSAEFPKEGPSILRIQQVVRGDSAAYFCASSPPGPFEQYFGPGTRLTVT.

V and J are TRBV7-2 and TRBJ2-3; D gene ambiguous. V gave up 5 bases and J gave up 5 bases, with 14 bases separating them. Germline CDR1 is SGHTA and CDR2 is FQGNSA. The CDR3 is 14 amino acids. The DNA of the CDR3 is TGTGCCAGCAGCCCATCCCGATGGGAAGATACGCAGTATTTT. Protein: CASSPSRWEDTQYF.

The genes are TRBV4-2 and TRBJ1-1; possibly TRBD1 for D (6 bases). The V end lost 5 bases, the J end lost 4 bases, and 17 bases lay between the germline ends. The CDR3 is 15 residues long. Germline assignment: CDR1 LGHNA and CDR2 YNFKEQ. In DNA form, the CDR3 reads TGTGCCAGCAGCGCCCAAGGGGGGAACCCCACTGAAGCTTTCTTT. Translation: CASSAQGGNPTEAFF.

This rearrangement joins TRBV7-2 to TRBJ1-5, with a tentative D call TRBD1 (5 bases). V was shortened by 1 base and J by 7 bases, with 14 bases between the two germline ends. CDR3 length: 15 amino acids. In germline, CDR1 is SGHTA, CDR2 FQGNSA. The CDR3 coding sequence is TGTGCCAGCAGCTTAGTAGGTCAGGGCGACCAGCCCCAGCATTTT. It codes for CASSLVGQGDQPQHF.

The chain has TRBV6-1 and TRBJ1-5; the D gene is possibly TRBD1 (6 bases). The ends were cut back, 6 bases at V and 2 bases at J, with 14 bases in the middle. In germline, CDR1 is MNHNS, CDR2 SASEGT. The CDR3 has 15 residues. CDR3 sequence reads: CASRGHPEGNQPQHF. DNA of the CDR3: TGTGCCAGCAGGGGACATCCCGAGGGCAATCAGCCCCAGCATTTT.